This note documents a single T cell receptor (beta chain) sequence. Both 60 Vbeta primers and 13 Jbeta primers went into the PCR. Clones were sequenced by immunoSEQ multiplex PCR, and TCRdb holds only the in-frame ones, with some missing. The profile covers approximately 160,000 clones, with about 81% appearing a single time and about 1.6% taken by the ten largest. This record comes from a study of cytomegalovirus exposure and HLA in healthy donors. What was sequenced was PBMCs. The clonotype comes from a girl aged 10 to 17 in good health and CMV-seropositive.

The CDR3 coding sequence is TGTGCCAGCAGTTTTGGAGGAGTCTATGGCTACACCTTC. It translates to CASSFGGVYGYTF. The rearrangement links TRBV27 to TRBJ1-2; D is uncertain. Germline V gene sequence: CDR1 MNHEY, CDR2 SMNVEV (reference sequence). This CDR3 is built from 13 residues. V lost 3 bases and J 4 bases, leaving 9 bases between the germline ends.